This T cell receptor (beta chain) appears in the sequencing data of a study of cytomegalovirus exposure and HLA in healthy donors. PCR involved 60 Vbeta and 13 Jbeta primers. Sequenced by immunoSEQ multiplex PCR; TCRdb stores in-frame clones only, minus some. The data hold about 170,000 clones, with roughly 85% observed a single time. Comment on this clone: Its specificity is unknown.

Points from the study as a whole: Reportedly, HLA-A and HLA-B alleles of most subjects were accurately predicted from TCR beta. Earlier results showed most TCR beta V segments being productive about 87% or about 30% of the time. Most of the CMV-associated TCR beta chains (in a later analysis) appeared to be HLA-restricted.

With V trimmed by 4 bases and J by 4 bases, 8 bases remained unmatched. Looked up from germline, CDR1 is LNHNV and CDR2 is YYDKDF (reference sequence). This CDR3 has 15 residues. The TCR originated in a boy younger than 10 in good health and CMV-seronegative. Sequenced input: PBMCs. The V call is TRBV15, the J call TRBJ1-2, with 8 bases matching TRBD1. CDR3 residues: CATSTDRDSVYGYTF. The CDR3 DNA follows: TGTGCCACCAGCACGGACAGGGACTCCGTCTATGGCTACACCTTC.